This TCR beta chain was documented in a study of T-cell reconstitution after alpha-beta-depleted transplantation in children. Study-wide results and limits: The authors attributed T-cell counts and diversity one year after transplant mostly to newly produced T cells. From surviving recipient T cells and thymic progenitors came the high day-60 TCRbeta diversity observed in some patients. There were reportedly several hundred expanded graft clones from which alpha-beta T cells came about two months after transplant.

The CDR3 extends over 14 amino acids. Germline V CDR1 and CDR2: MNHEY, SVGEGT. Losses at the gene ends were 6 bases for V and 4 bases for J; bases not matched to a gene: 6. TCRbeta library preparation incorporated unique molecular identifiers. TCRdb processed the PCR reads anew with MiXCR; each CDR3 protein has one entry. The sample contains 250,000 to 300,000 distinct CDR3 sequences, nearly 8% of which appear only once. At least ten counts were recorded for this clonotype. The antigen is not known. The chain carries TRBV6-2 or TRBV6-3 and TRBJ1-5; TRBD1 matches 7 bases. This specimen was peripheral blood, taken 360 days after TCRalphabeta/CD19-depleted stem cell transplant. The TCR comes from a female patient aged 2-9 years who had a stem cell transplant for Fanconi anemia, so the T cells may come from the graft donor. CDR3 nucleotide sequence: TGTGCCAGCAGGCCAACAGGGGATAATCAGCCCCAGCATTTT. This encodes CASRPTGDNQPQHF.